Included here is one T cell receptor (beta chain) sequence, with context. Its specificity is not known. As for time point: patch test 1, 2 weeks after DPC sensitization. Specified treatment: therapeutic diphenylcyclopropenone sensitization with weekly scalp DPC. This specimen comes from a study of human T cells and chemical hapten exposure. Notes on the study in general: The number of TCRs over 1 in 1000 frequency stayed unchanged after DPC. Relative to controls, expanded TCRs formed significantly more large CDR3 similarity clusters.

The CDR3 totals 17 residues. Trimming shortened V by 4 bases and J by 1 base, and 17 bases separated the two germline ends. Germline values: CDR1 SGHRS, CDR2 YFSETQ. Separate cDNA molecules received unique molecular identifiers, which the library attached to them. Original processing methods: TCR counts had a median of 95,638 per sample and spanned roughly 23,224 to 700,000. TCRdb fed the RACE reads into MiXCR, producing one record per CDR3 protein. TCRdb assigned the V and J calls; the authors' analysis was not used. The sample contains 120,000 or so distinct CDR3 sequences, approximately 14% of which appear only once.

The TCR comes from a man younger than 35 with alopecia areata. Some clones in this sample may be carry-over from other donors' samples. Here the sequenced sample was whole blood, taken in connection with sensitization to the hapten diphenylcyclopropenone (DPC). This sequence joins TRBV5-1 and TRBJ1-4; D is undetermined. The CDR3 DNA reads TGCGCCAGCAGCCAGACCGGCGCAAAAGGAACTAATGAAAAACTGTTTTTT. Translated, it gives CASSQTGAKGTNEKLFF.